The T cell receptor beta chain described here comes from a study of low-dose radiotherapy and immunotherapy resistance in tumors. Study background: Radiation delivery to Cohort 1 consisted of 0.5 Gy per fraction every 2 weeks, summing to 6.5 Gy. The study administered intravenous cyclophosphamide at 200 mg/m2 every two weeks, one day ahead of radiation and immunotherapy.

This clonotype was detected many times. First-strand cDNA relied on TRAV- and TRBV-specific primers spanning alpha and beta chains. It was with a constant-region primer and a V-primer adapter that TCRs were amplified over about 19 PCR cycles. TCRdb ran MiXCR on the reads and lists one entry per CDR3 protein. The data contain 100,000 or so distinct CDR3 sequences, 9.4% of them seen just once; the ten biggest clones take up around 0.97%. As to time point: before trial treatment. Each eligible patient had an advanced solid tumor, and these tumors lacked tumor-infiltrating lymphocytes. V trimming: 0 bases; J trimming: 1 base; junction bases outside the gene matches: 2. This CDR3 has 15 residues. The germline CDR1 and CDR2 sequences are MNHEY and SVGAGI.

This sequence originates from a male donor with prostate cancer. The sequences come from PBMCs, collected before treatment. V usage is TRBV6-5 and J usage is TRBJ1-1, with TRBD1 identical over 7 bases. The CDR3 DNA follows: TGTGCCAGCAGTTACTCCGACAGGGCGAACACTGAAGCTTTCTTT. Translating gives CASSYSDRANTEAFF.